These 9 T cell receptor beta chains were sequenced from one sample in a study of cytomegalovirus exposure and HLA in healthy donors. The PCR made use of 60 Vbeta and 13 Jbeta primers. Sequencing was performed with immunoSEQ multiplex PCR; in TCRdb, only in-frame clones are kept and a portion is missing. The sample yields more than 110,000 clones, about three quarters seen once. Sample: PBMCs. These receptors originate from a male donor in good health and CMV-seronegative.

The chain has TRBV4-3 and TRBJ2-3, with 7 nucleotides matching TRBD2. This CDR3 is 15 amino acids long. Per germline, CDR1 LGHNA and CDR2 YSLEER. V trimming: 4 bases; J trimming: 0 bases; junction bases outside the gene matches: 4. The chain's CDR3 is CASSPGLGSTDTQYF. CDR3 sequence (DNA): TGCGCCAGCAGCCCAGGACTAGGGAGCACAGATACGCAGTATTTT.

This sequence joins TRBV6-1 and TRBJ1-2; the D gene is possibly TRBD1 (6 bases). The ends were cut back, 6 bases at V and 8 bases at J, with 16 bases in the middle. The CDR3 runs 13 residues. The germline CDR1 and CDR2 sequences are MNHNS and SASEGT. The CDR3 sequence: CASRDSIGPGYTF. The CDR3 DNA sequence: TGTGCCAGCAGGGACAGTATAGGGCCCGGCTACACCTTC.

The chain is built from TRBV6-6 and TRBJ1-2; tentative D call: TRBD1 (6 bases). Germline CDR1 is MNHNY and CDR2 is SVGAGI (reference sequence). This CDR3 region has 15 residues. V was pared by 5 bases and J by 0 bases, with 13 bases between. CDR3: CASSRSDSSNYGYTF. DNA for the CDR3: TGTGCCAGCAGTCGTTCGGACAGTTCTAACTATGGCTACACCTTC.

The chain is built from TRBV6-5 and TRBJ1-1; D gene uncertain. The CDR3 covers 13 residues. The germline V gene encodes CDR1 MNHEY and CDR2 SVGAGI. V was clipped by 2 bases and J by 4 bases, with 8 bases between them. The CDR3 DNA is TGTGCCAGCAGTTACGAAGGGAGCACTGAAGCTTTCTTT. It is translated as CASSYEGSTEAFF.

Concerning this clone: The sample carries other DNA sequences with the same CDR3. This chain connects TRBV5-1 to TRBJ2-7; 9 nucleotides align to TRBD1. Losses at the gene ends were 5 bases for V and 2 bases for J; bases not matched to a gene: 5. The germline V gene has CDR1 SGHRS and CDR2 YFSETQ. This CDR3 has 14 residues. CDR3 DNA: TGCGCCAGCAGTCCGGGACAGGGACCCTACGAGCAGTACTTC. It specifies CASSPGQGPYEQYF.

CDR3 sequence: CASNRQGADQGTGELFF. The CDR3, as DNA: TGTGCCAGTAACAGACAGGGAGCGGATCAGGGAACCGGGGAGCTGTTTTTT. J is TRBJ2-2 and V is TRBV19; 7 nucleotides line up with TRBD1. Germline CDR1 and CDR2: LNHDA and SQIVND (reference sequence). CDR3 length equals 17 residues. J gave up 5 bases and V 7 bases, and 16 bases lay outside the gene matches.

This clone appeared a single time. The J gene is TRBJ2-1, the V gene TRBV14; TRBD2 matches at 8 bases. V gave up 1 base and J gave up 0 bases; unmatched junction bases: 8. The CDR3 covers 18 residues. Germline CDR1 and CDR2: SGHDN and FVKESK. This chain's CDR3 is CASSQGLTGGYSYNEQFF. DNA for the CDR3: TGTGCCAGCAGCCAAGGTTTAACGGGAGGGTACTCCTACAATGAGCAGTTCTTC. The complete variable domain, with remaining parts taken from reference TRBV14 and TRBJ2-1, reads EAGVTQFPSHSVIEKGQTVTLRCDPISGHDNLYWYRRVMGKEIKFLLHFVKESKQDESGMPNNRFLAERTGGTYSTLKVQPAELEDSGVYFCASSQGLTGGYSYNEQFFGPGTRLTVL.

The CDR3 loop reads CASSLRAEEYYEQYF. The CDR3 DNA sequence: TGTGCCAGCAGCCTCCGGGCGGAGGAATACTACGAGCAGTACTTC. The chain is built from TRBV7-2 and TRBJ2-7, with TRBD2 as a possible D gene (5 bases). This CDR3 is built from 15 residues. Germline values: CDR1 SGHTA, CDR2 FQGNSA. The ends were cut back, 5 bases at V and 3 bases at J, with 17 bases in the middle.

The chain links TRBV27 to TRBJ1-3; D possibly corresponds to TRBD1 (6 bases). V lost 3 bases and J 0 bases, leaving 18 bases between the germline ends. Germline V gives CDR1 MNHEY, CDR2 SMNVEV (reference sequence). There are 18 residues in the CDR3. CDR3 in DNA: TGTGCCAGCAGTTTTAGGTTCACAGGGCCCAGCTCTGGAAACACCATATATTTT. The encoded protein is CASSFRFTGPSSGNTIYF.